The rows below give T cell receptor beta chains drawn from one sample of a study of T-cell reconstitution after alpha-beta-depleted transplantation in children. One entry per CDR3 protein, called by TCRdb with MiXCR from the PCR reads. Of around 200,000 distinct CDR3 sequences listed, more than 15% are singletons. The sample here was PBMCs, mostly from graft donor cells, taken 360 days after TCRalphabeta/CD19-depleted stem cell transplant. These receptors all stem from a male patient aged 2-10 years who had a stem cell transplant for acute lymphoblastic leukemia, so the T cells may come from the graft donor. CDR3s include the opening cysteine and the closing phenylalanine or tryptophan. The D gene is left open where the match is weak. Size is stated for part of the rows, as once, few or many counts, or as a class when the clone is expanded.

clone_size: NA
d_call: TRBD2
v_call: TRBV27
j_call: TRBJ2-7
cdr3_length: 14
cdr3_nt: TGTGCCAGCAGTTTATCGGGACTAGCCGGGGAGCAGTACTTC
cdr3_aa: CASSLSGLAGEQYF

clone_size: NA
d_call: TRBD2
v_call: TRBV11-2
j_call: TRBJ2-1
cdr3_length: 18
cdr3_nt: TGTGCCAGCAGCAAACTAGCGGGGGGCCCTCGCTCCTACAATGAGCAGTTCTTC
cdr3_aa: CASSKLAGGPRSYNEQFF

clone_size: NA
d_call: NA
v_call: TRBV10-3
j_call: TRBJ2-2
cdr3_length: 12
cdr3_nt: TGTGCCATCAGTGAGATTACCGGGGAGCTGTTTTTT
cdr3_aa: CAISEITGELFF

clone_size: NA
d_call: NA
v_call: TRBV4-3
j_call: TRBJ1-1
cdr3_length: 13
cdr3_nt: TGCGCCAGCAGCCAAGTTCAGGGATGGGAAGCTTTCTTT
cdr3_aa: CASSQVQGWEAFF

clone_size: few
d_call: TRBD2
v_call: TRBV9
j_call: TRBJ2-5
cdr3_length: 14
cdr3_nt: TGTGCCAGCAGCGCGGTAGCGGGGGGAGAGACCCAGTACTTC
cdr3_aa: CASSAVAGGETQYF

clone_size: NA
d_call: NA
v_call: TRBV10-3
j_call: TRBJ2-2
cdr3_length: 14
cdr3_nt: TGTGCCATCAGACAGGGTTTCGACACCGGGGAGCTGTTTTTT
cdr3_aa: CAIRQGFDTGELFF

clone_size: NA
d_call: NA
v_call: TRBV12-3/TRBV12-4
j_call: TRBJ2-2
cdr3_length: 16
cdr3_nt: TGTGCCAGCACTCCTTTTGTAGAAGTATACACCGGGGAGCTGTTTTTT
cdr3_aa: CASTPFVEVYTGELFF

clone_size: NA
d_call: NA
v_call: TRBV6-1
j_call: TRBJ2-4
cdr3_length: 16
cdr3_nt: TGTGCCAGCAGCCCGGGACCATTGATAGCCAAAAACATTCAGTACTTC
cdr3_aa: CASSPGPLIAKNIQYF

clone_size: NA
d_call: TRBD1
v_call: TRBV6-5
j_call: TRBJ1-1
cdr3_length: 14
cdr3_nt: TGTGCCAGCAGGTGGGGACAGGGGCACACTGAAGCTTTCTTT
cdr3_aa: CASRWGQGHTEAFF

clone_size: NA
d_call: TRBD2
v_call: TRBV12-3/TRBV12-4
j_call: TRBJ2-1
cdr3_length: 15
cdr3_nt: TGTGCCAGCAGTTTATTAGCGGGCTTGGACAATGAGCAGTTCTTC
cdr3_aa: CASSLLAGLDNEQFF

clone_size: few
d_call: TRBD2
v_call: TRBV7-2
j_call: TRBJ2-1
cdr3_length: 15
cdr3_nt: TGTGCCAGCGGCACTAGCGGGGGGATGGGCAATGAGCAGTTCTTC
cdr3_aa: CASGTSGGMGNEQFF

clone_size: few
d_call: TRBD1
v_call: TRBV12-3/TRBV12-4
j_call: TRBJ2-5
cdr3_length: 16
cdr3_nt: TGTGCCAGCGGGTTCCGGGACAGCACCTTCCAAGAGACCCAGTACTTC
cdr3_aa: CASGFRDSTFQETQYF

clone_size: NA
d_call: TRBD1
v_call: TRBV7-7
j_call: TRBJ2-3
cdr3_length: 15
cdr3_nt: TGTGCCAGCAGCTTAATAGGGGGACAGGCGGATACGCAGTATTTT
cdr3_aa: CASSLIGGQADTQYF

clone_size: many
d_call: NA
v_call: TRBV28
j_call: TRBJ2-1
cdr3_length: 13
cdr3_nt: TGTGCCAGCAGTCCTACCGTCATCGGTGAGCAGTTCTTC
cdr3_aa: CASSPTVIGEQFF

clone_size: many
d_call: NA
v_call: TRBV14
j_call: TRBJ2-7
cdr3_length: 12
cdr3_nt: TGTGCCAGCAGCCAAGTATCCTACGAGCAGTACTTC
cdr3_aa: CASSQVSYEQYF

clone_size: NA
d_call: TRBD2
v_call: TRBV7-2
j_call: TRBJ2-1
cdr3_length: 14
cdr3_nt: TGTGCCAGCCAGCGCGGCGGGGGGGTTAATGAGCAGTTCTTC
cdr3_aa: CASQRGGGVNEQFF

clone_size: few
d_call: NA
v_call: TRBV6-1
j_call: TRBJ2-2
cdr3_length: 14
cdr3_nt: TGTGCCAGCAGGGTTAACGCGAACACCGGGGAGCTGTTTTTT
cdr3_aa: CASRVNANTGELFF

clone_size: NA
d_call: NA
v_call: TRBV28
j_call: TRBJ2-5
cdr3_length: 13
cdr3_nt: TGTGCCACCAGTTTGGCGGACCAAGAGACCCAGTACTTC
cdr3_aa: CATSLADQETQYF

clone_size: few
d_call: NA
v_call: TRBV28
j_call: TRBJ2-1
cdr3_length: 12
cdr3_nt: TGTGCCAGCAGACGTGGGTGGAATGAGCAGTTCTTC
cdr3_aa: CASRRGWNEQFF

clone_size: few
d_call: NA
v_call: TRBV29-1
j_call: TRBJ2-7
cdr3_length: 14
cdr3_nt: TGCAGCGTTGAACTGGGCGAGTCAACCTACGAGCAGTACTTC
cdr3_aa: CSVELGESTYEQYF

clone_size: NA
d_call: NA
v_call: TRBV2
j_call: TRBJ2-1
cdr3_length: 10
cdr3_nt: TGTGCCAGCATACAGGATGAGCAGTTCTTC
cdr3_aa: CASIQDEQFF

clone_size: NA
d_call: NA
v_call: TRBV29-1
j_call: TRBJ2-7
cdr3_length: 11
cdr3_nt: TGCAGCGTCCAGGGCTACTACGAGCAGTACTTC
cdr3_aa: CSVQGYYEQYF

clone_size: few
d_call: NA
v_call: TRBV10-1
j_call: TRBJ1-2
cdr3_length: 12
cdr3_nt: TGCGCCAGCAGTGAGTCAAGTTATGGCTACACCTTC
cdr3_aa: CASSESSYGYTF

clone_size: few
d_call: NA
v_call: TRBV5-1
j_call: TRBJ2-1
cdr3_length: 15
cdr3_nt: TGCGCCAGCAGCTTAGGTCAGGCCCTCTACAATGAGCAGTTCTTC
cdr3_aa: CASSLGQALYNEQFF

clone_size: few
d_call: NA
v_call: TRBV7-4
j_call: TRBJ1-1
cdr3_length: 15
cdr3_nt: TGTGCCAGCAGTCGCGGGCCACAGAGGAACACTGAAGCTTTCTTT
cdr3_aa: CASSRGPQRNTEAFF

clone_size: few
d_call: TRBD2
v_call: TRBV4-3
j_call: TRBJ2-1
cdr3_length: 18
cdr3_nt: TGCGCCAGCAGCCAACATCTAGCGGGAGAAGACTCCGGGGGTGAGCAGTTCTTC
cdr3_aa: CASSQHLAGEDSGGEQFF

clone_size: NA
d_call: NA
v_call: TRBV7-6
j_call: TRBJ2-5
cdr3_length: 14
cdr3_nt: TGTGCCAGCAGCTTAGGGGGGCGTGTGGAGACCCAGTACTTC
cdr3_aa: CASSLGGRVETQYF

clone_size: NA
d_call: TRBD2
v_call: TRBV12-3/TRBV12-4
j_call: TRBJ2-7
cdr3_length: 15
cdr3_nt: TGTGCCAGCGGCCCTAGAGGACTAGCGAGTTACGAGCAGTACTTC
cdr3_aa: CASGPRGLASYEQYF

clone_size: NA
d_call: NA
v_call: TRBV12-3/TRBV12-4
j_call: TRBJ2-7
cdr3_length: 13
cdr3_nt: TGTGCCAGCAGCCAGGACGTCTCCTACGAGCAGTACTTC
cdr3_aa: CASSQDVSYEQYF

clone_size: NA
d_call: TRBD1
v_call: TRBV3-1
j_call: TRBJ1-1
cdr3_length: 17
cdr3_nt: TGTGCCAGCAGCCATCGGTACAGGGGGGCCCAGTACACTGAAGCTTTCTTT
cdr3_aa: CASSHRYRGAQYTEAFF

clone_size: many
d_call: NA
v_call: TRBV5-1
j_call: TRBJ2-7
cdr3_length: 14
cdr3_nt: TGCGCCAGCAGCCAGCGTGGTGGGCCCTACGAGCAGTACTTC
cdr3_aa: CASSQRGGPYEQYF

clone_size: NA
d_call: TRBD1
v_call: TRBV5-1
j_call: TRBJ2-7
cdr3_length: 16
cdr3_nt: TGCGCCAGCAGCTTAGGGACAGGGGGGGGACTCTACGAGCAGTACTTC
cdr3_aa: CASSLGTGGGLYEQYF

clone_size: NA
d_call: TRBD1
v_call: TRBV5-1
j_call: TRBJ2-5
cdr3_length: 14
cdr3_nt: TGCGCCAGCAGCAACGGACAGGGGGCCGAGACCCAGTACTTC
cdr3_aa: CASSNGQGAETQYF

clone_size: few
d_call: NA
v_call: TRBV12-3/TRBV12-4
j_call: TRBJ2-5
cdr3_length: 13
cdr3_nt: TGTGCCAGCAGAGGGGGGGGCGAAGAGACCCAGTACTTC
cdr3_aa: CASRGGGEETQYF

clone_size: few
d_call: NA
v_call: TRBV7-2
j_call: TRBJ2-1
cdr3_length: 12
cdr3_nt: TGTGCCAGCAGCTTACAACACAATGAGCAGTTCTTC
cdr3_aa: CASSLQHNEQFF

clone_size: NA
d_call: NA
v_call: TRBV4-1
j_call: TRBJ2-2
cdr3_length: 15
cdr3_nt: TGCGCCAGCAGCCAAGAAGGGACCCACACCGGGGAGCTGTTTTTT
cdr3_aa: CASSQEGTHTGELFF

clone_size: NA
d_call: TRBD2
v_call: TRBV5-1
j_call: TRBJ2-1
cdr3_length: 18
cdr3_nt: TGCGCCAGCAGCTTGGGTTTCGGGGGGGCCTATTCCTACAATGAGCAGTTCTTC
cdr3_aa: CASSLGFGGAYSYNEQFF

clone_size: few
d_call: NA
v_call: TRBV6-2/TRBV6-3
j_call: TRBJ1-1
cdr3_length: 13
cdr3_nt: TGTGCCAGCATTATGGACAGGAACACTGAAGCTTTCTTT
cdr3_aa: CASIMDRNTEAFF

clone_size: few
d_call: TRBD2
v_call: TRBV19
j_call: TRBJ2-1
cdr3_length: 17
cdr3_nt: TGTGCCAGTAGCGCCATAGCGGGGGGTAGCTCCTACAATGAGCAGTTCTTC
cdr3_aa: CASSAIAGGSSYNEQFF

clone_size: NA
d_call: NA
v_call: TRBV4-3
j_call: TRBJ2-7
cdr3_length: 17
cdr3_nt: TGCGCCAGCAGCCAAGATAGGCGAGCGGTTAATACCTACGAGCAGTACTTC
cdr3_aa: CASSQDRRAVNTYEQYF

clone_size: many
d_call: NA
v_call: TRBV4-2
j_call: TRBJ2-2
cdr3_length: 13
cdr3_nt: TGTGCCAGCAGCCAAGAGGACACCGGGGAGCTGTTTTTT
cdr3_aa: CASSQEDTGELFF

clone_size: NA
d_call: TRBD2
v_call: TRBV7-3
j_call: TRBJ2-7
cdr3_length: 18
cdr3_nt: TGTGCCAGCAGCTTAAGGGGGTGGCTAGCGGGAGGGTCCTACGAGCAGTACTTC
cdr3_aa: CASSLRGWLAGGSYEQYF

clone_size: few
d_call: NA
v_call: TRBV12-3/TRBV12-4
j_call: TRBJ1-5
cdr3_length: 9
cdr3_nt: TGTGCCAGCAGTCCCGACCCCCACTTT
cdr3_aa: CASSPDPHF

clone_size: few
d_call: NA
v_call: TRBV5-1
j_call: TRBJ1-6
cdr3_length: 15
cdr3_nt: TGCGCCAGCAGCCCGGGACCGAACTATAATTCACCCCTCCACTTT
cdr3_aa: CASSPGPNYNSPLHF

clone_size: few
d_call: NA
v_call: TRBV5-1
j_call: TRBJ2-2
cdr3_length: 16
cdr3_nt: TGCGCCAGCAGCTTGATCGGGGGCGGGAGCACCGGGGAGCTGTTTTTT
cdr3_aa: CASSLIGGGSTGELFF

clone_size: few
d_call: NA
v_call: TRBV5-1
j_call: TRBJ2-3
cdr3_length: 15
cdr3_nt: TGCGCCAGCAGCTTTGATGGGGGCTTCACAGATACGCAGTATTTT
cdr3_aa: CASSFDGGFTDTQYF

clone_size: NA
d_call: NA
v_call: TRBV7-6
j_call: TRBJ2-6
cdr3_length: 13
cdr3_nt: TGTGCCAGCAGCGCGTCCTGGGCCAACGTCCTGACTTTC
cdr3_aa: CASSASWANVLTF

clone_size: NA
d_call: NA
v_call: TRBV12-5
j_call: TRBJ1-2
cdr3_length: 18
cdr3_nt: TGTGCTAGTGGTTTGGTACTGGCCTTCGGGGGGCGCGACTATGGCTACACCTTC
cdr3_aa: CASGLVLAFGGRDYGYTF

clone_size: NA
d_call: TRBD2
v_call: TRBV18
j_call: TRBJ2-7
cdr3_length: 15
cdr3_nt: TGTGCCAGCTCACCGGACGGGGAGGGCTCCTACGAGCAGTACTTC
cdr3_aa: CASSPDGEGSYEQYF

clone_size: many
d_call: TRBD2
v_call: TRBV7-8
j_call: TRBJ2-5
cdr3_length: 14
cdr3_nt: TGTGCCAGCAGCCCCAGCGGGGGTGGAGAGACCCAGTACTTC
cdr3_aa: CASSPSGGGETQYF

clone_size: NA
d_call: NA
v_call: TRBV6-4
j_call: TRBJ2-2
cdr3_length: 18
cdr3_nt: TGTGCCAGCGGACCTGCCCCCCCCGGACCTACGAACACCGGGGAGCTGTTTTTT
cdr3_aa: CASGPAPPGPTNTGELFF

clone_size: few
d_call: NA
v_call: TRBV12-3/TRBV12-4
j_call: TRBJ2-1
cdr3_length: 9
cdr3_nt: TGTGCCAGCACCCTAGGTCGGTTCTTC
cdr3_aa: CASTLGRFF

clone_size: NA
d_call: NA
v_call: TRBV14
j_call: TRBJ2-7
cdr3_length: 14
cdr3_nt: TGTGCCAGCAGCCAAACTATAGGGCTGGACGAGCAGTACTTC
cdr3_aa: CASSQTIGLDEQYF

clone_size: few
d_call: TRBD2
v_call: TRBV12-3/TRBV12-4
j_call: TRBJ2-3
cdr3_length: 15
cdr3_nt: TGTGCCAGCAGCAAAGCGGGGGGGAACGGATATACGCAGTATTTT
cdr3_aa: CASSKAGGNGYTQYF

clone_size: NA
d_call: NA
v_call: TRBV6-4
j_call: TRBJ2-3
cdr3_length: 15
cdr3_nt: TGTGCCAGCAGTGGTGGAGGGGGTTCCAAAGATACGCAGTATTTT
cdr3_aa: CASSGGGGSKDTQYF

clone_size: NA
d_call: NA
v_call: TRBV6-1
j_call: TRBJ2-2
cdr3_length: 15
cdr3_nt: TGTGCCAGCAGCGGCGGGACAGCCGGAGCCGGGGAGCTGTTTTTT
cdr3_aa: CASSGGTAGAGELFF

clone_size: NA
d_call: TRBD1
v_call: TRBV6-2/TRBV6-3
j_call: TRBJ2-1
cdr3_length: 14
cdr3_nt: TGTGCCAGCAGTTACGGGACAGGGTACAATGAGCAGTTCTTC
cdr3_aa: CASSYGTGYNEQFF

clone_size: few
d_call: TRBD2
v_call: TRBV11-2
j_call: TRBJ2-1
cdr3_length: 15
cdr3_nt: TGTGCCAGCAGCTTAGGAGCGGGAGGGCCATATGAGCAGTTCTTC
cdr3_aa: CASSLGAGGPYEQFF

clone_size: few
d_call: TRBD2
v_call: TRBV20-1
j_call: TRBJ2-1
cdr3_length: 15
cdr3_nt: TGCAGTGCTAGAGATCCCGGGAGGAGATACAATGAGCAGTTCTTC
cdr3_aa: CSARDPGRRYNEQFF